Shown below are 4 T cell receptor beta chains from a single sample sequenced in a study of identical twins. TCRdb re-called the 5' RACE reads through MiXCR, storing one row per CDR3 protein. Here the sample spans hundreds of thousands of distinct CDR3 sequences, about a fifth being singletons. These data were likewise used in another study, on yellow fever vaccine responses in identical twins.

The sequencing input was CD4+ T cells sorted from blood. The receptor source for this set is a woman in her late teens or twenties in good health.

This clonotype came up a few times. The chain joins TRBV21-1 to TRBJ2-1. TRBV21-1 is shown as a pseudogene. This CDR3 has 11 residues. The CDR3 nucleotides read TGTGCCAGCAGCAAAGTAAGGGAGCAGTTCTTC. Protein product: CASSKVREQFF.

V is TRBV6-1 and J is TRBJ1-5; the D is unclear. The germline V gene encodes CDR1 MNHNS and CDR2 SASEGT. The CDR3 consists of 14 residues. The V end was cut by 6 bases, the J end by 0 bases, with 9 bases between. The CDR3, as DNA: TGTGCCAGCAGCGGCTATTATAGCAATCAGCCCCAGCATTTT. Its protein product is CASSGYYSNQPQHF.

The gene calls are TRBV7-2 and TRBJ2-3, with D possibly being TRBD1 (6 bases). The CDR3 has 16 residues. V was pared by 1 base and J by 0 bases, with 11 bases between. The germline CDR1 and CDR2 sequences are SGHTA and FQGNSA. Here the CDR3 reads CASSLVRGISTDTQYF. CDR3 DNA sequence: TGTGCCAGCAGCTTAGTCAGGGGCATTAGCACAGATACGCAGTATTTT.

The chain is built from TRBV20-1 and TRBJ2-3; D gene unclear. This CDR3 comprises 14 residues. CDR1 is DFQATT and CDR2 is SNEGSKA in the germline V gene (reference sequence). Trimming left V 1 base short and J 2 bases short, with 10 bases between. This CDR3 is CSARVTENTDTQYF. DNA for the CDR3: TGCAGTGCTAGAGTTACGGAGAACACAGATACGCAGTATTTT.